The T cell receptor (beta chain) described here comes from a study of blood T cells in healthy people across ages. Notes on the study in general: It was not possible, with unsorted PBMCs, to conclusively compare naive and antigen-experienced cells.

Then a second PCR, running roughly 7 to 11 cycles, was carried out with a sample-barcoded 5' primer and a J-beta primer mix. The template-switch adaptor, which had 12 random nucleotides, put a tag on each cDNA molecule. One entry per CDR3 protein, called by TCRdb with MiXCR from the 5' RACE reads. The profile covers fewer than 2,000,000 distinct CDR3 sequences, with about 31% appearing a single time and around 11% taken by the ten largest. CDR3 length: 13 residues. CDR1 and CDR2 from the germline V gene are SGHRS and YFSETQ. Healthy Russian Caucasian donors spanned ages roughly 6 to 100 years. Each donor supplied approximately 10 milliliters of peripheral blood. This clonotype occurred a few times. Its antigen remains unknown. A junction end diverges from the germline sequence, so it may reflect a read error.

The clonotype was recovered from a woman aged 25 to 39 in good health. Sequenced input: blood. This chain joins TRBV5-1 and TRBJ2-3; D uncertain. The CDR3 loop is CPSSLESQRTQYF. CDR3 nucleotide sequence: TGCCCCAGCAGCTTGGAAAGTCAGAGGACGCAGTATTTT.